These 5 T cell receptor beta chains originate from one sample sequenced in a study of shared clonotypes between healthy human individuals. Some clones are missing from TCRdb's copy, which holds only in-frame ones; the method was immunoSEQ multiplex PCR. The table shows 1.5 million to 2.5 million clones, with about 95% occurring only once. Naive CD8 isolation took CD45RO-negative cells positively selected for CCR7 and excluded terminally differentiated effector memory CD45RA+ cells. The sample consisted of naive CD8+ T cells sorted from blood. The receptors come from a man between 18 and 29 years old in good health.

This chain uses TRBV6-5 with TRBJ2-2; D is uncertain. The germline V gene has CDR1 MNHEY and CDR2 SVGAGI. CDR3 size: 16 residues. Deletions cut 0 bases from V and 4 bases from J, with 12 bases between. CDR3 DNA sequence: TGTGCCAGCAGTTACTCGGAGCCCGCAATCACCGGGGAGCTGTTTTTT. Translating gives CASSYSEPAITGELFF.

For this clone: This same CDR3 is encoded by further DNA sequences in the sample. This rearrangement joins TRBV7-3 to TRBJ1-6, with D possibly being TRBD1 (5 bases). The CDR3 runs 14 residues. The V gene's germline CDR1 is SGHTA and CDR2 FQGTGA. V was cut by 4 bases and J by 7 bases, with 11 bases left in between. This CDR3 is CASSSTGPNSPLHF. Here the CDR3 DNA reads TGTGCCAGCAGCTCAACAGGTCCAAATTCACCCCTCCACTTT.

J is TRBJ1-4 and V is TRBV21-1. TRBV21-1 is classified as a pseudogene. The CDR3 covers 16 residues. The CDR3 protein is CASSKGGAAGYEKLFF. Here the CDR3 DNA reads TGTGCCAGCAGCAAAGGGGGGGCCGCGGGATATGAAAAACTGTTTTTT.

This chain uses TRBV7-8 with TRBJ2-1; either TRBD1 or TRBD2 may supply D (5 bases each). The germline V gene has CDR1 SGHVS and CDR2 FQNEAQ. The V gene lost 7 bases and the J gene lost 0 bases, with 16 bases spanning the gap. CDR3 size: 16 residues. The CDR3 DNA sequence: TGTGCCAGCAAGGGTAACGAGGGGCACTCCTACAATGAGCAGTTCTTC. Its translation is CASKGNEGHSYNEQFF.

The CDR3 DNA reads as TGTGCCAGTTCGGACATTCAGCGTGCAACTAATGAAAAACTGTTTTTT. Translation gives CASSDIQRATNEKLFF. The chain combines TRBV27 with TRBJ1-4; tentative D call: TRBD1 (5 bases). V was shortened by 9 bases and J by 0 bases, with 17 bases between the two germline ends. Germline V gene lookup returns CDR1 MNHEY and CDR2 SMNVEV (reference sequence). The CDR3 covers 16 residues.